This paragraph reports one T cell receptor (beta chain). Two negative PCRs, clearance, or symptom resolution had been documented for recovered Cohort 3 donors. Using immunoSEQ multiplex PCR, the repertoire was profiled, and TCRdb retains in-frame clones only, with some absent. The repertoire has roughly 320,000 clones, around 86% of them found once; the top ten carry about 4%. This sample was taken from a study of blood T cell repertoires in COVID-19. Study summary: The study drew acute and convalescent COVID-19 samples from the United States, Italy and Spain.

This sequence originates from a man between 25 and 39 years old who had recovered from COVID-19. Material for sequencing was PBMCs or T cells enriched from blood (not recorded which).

In DNA form, the CDR3 reads TGTGCCAGCAGCTTACGGGGACAGACTGAAGCTTTCTTT. Translation: CASSLRGQTEAFF. This chain uses TRBV11-3 with TRBJ1-1, with TRBD1 matching 7 bases. The CDR3 has 13 residues. V lost 2 bases and J lost 5; bases outside the gene matches: 2. Per the germline V gene, CDR1 is SGHNT and CDR2 is YENEEA.